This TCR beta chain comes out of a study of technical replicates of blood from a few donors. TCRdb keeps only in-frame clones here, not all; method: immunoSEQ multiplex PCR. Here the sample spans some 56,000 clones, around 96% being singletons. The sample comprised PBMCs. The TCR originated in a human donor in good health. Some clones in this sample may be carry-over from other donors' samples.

The DNA for the CDR3 is TGTGCCAGCAGGGGACTAGCGGTAACCTACACAGATACGCAGTATTTT. This gives the protein CASRGLAVTYTDTQYF. The V call is TRBV27, the J call TRBJ2-3, with 11 bases aligning to TRBD2. Germline trimming cut 6 bases from V and 2 bases from J; bases unmatched to any gene: 7. CDR1 is MNHEY, CDR2 SMNVEV, per germline (reference sequence). The CDR3 runs to 16 residues.